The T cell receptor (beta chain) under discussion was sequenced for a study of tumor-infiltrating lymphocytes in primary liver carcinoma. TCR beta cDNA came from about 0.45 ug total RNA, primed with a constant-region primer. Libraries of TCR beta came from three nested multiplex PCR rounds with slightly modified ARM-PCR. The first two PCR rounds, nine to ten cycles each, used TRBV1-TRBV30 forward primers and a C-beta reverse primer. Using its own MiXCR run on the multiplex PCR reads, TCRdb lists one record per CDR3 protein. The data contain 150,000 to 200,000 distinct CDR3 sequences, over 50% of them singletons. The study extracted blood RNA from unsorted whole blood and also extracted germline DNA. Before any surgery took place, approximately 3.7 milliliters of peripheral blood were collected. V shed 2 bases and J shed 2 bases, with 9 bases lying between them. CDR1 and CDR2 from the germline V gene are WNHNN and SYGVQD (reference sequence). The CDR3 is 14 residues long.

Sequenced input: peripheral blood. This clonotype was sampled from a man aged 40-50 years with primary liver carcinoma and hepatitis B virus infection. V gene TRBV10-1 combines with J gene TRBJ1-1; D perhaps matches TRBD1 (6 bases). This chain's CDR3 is CASSEGGGNTEAFF. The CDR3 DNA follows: TGCGCCAGCAGTGAGGGCGGGGGCAACACTGAAGCTTTCTTT.